A single sample gave rise to the 9 T cell receptor beta chains below, sequenced in a study of blood T cell repertoires in COVID-19. Clones were read by immunoSEQ multiplex PCR, and TCRdb kept only the in-frame ones, dropping some. Counted here are about 42,000 clones, 85% to 95% occurring once; the ten biggest clones make up around 5%. The sample consisted of peripheral blood. These receptors were obtained from a human donor in a cohort sampled during active COVID-19.

The chain joins TRBV21-1 to TRBJ1-3; the DNA was not compared with TRBD1, the D call given in the table. TRBV21-1 is marked as a pseudogene. CDR3 length: 16 residues. The CDR3 bases are TGTGCCAGCAGGAGCAGGACAGTGCTCTCTGGAAACACCATATATTTT. This translates into CASRSRTVLSGNTIYF.

V is TRBV18 and J is TRBJ2-3, with 7 bases fitting TRBD2. Germline V lookup: CDR1 KGHSH, CDR2 LQKENI. The CDR3 has 17 amino acids. V shed 4 bases, J shed 2 bases, and the junction held 12 bases outside the gene matches. CDR3 sequence reads: CASSQSRGEGDTDTQYF. CDR3 DNA: TGTGCCAGCTCACAATCACGGGGGGAAGGTGACACAGATACGCAGTATTTT.

V and J are TRBV4-3 and TRBJ2-1; TRBD2 agrees at 12 bases. The CDR3 loop spans 16 amino acids. CDR1 and CDR2 (germline): LGHNA, YSLEER. Losses at the gene ends were 2 bases for V and 4 bases for J; bases not matched to a gene: 3. CDR3 in amino acids: CASSQSSGRGYNEQFF. DNA of the CDR3: TGCGCCAGCAGCCAATCTAGCGGGAGGGGTTACAATGAGCAGTTCTTC.

The rearrangement uses TRBV19 and TRBJ1-6; 10 bases are a match to TRBD1. Germline values: CDR1 LNHDA, CDR2 SQIVND (reference sequence). The CDR3 sequence is 15 residues long. The V and J ends lost 3 bases and 6 bases, in that order; junction bases with no gene match: 2. CDR3 sequence reads: CASSMGQGTNSPLHF. DNA for the CDR3: TGTGCCAGTAGTATGGGACAGGGGACTAATTCACCCCTCCACTTT.

The J gene is TRBJ1-2, the V gene TRBV19, with 10 bases lining up with TRBD1. CDR1 and CDR2 (germline): LNHDA, SQIVND (reference sequence). The V gene end was trimmed by 4 bases and the J gene end by 2 bases; junction bases not matched to a gene: 1. The CDR3 sequence is 14 residues long. The CDR3 protein is CASSKDRGNYGYTF. CDR3 coding DNA: TGTGCCAGTAGTAAGGACAGGGGGAACTATGGCTACACCTTC. The whole variable domain, remainder taken from reference TRBV19 and TRBJ1-2, is DGGITQSPKYLFRKEGQNVTLSCEQNLNHDAMYWYRQDPGQGLRLIYYSQIVNDFQKGDIAEGYSVSREKKESFPLTVTSAQKNPTAFYLCASSKDRGNYGYTFGSGTRLTVV.

The chain combines TRBV29-1 with TRBJ1-1, with 7 nucleotides matching TRBD1. The V gene's germline CDR1 is SQVTM and CDR2 ANQGSEA. The CDR3 consists of 15 residues. J gave up 5 bases and V 1 base, and 10 bases lay outside the gene matches. In DNA form, the CDR3 reads TGCAGCGTTGAAGGAGGGACAGTCGGTAGGACTGAAGCTTTCTTT. It translates to CSVEGGTVGRTEAFF.

V and J are TRBV24-1 and TRBJ2-5; 8 bases match TRBD2. Per the germline V gene, CDR1 is KGHDR and CDR2 is SFDVKD. The CDR3 is 15 residues long. V shed 4 bases, J shed 5 bases, and the junction held 8 bases outside the gene matches. The CDR3 spells CATSDPGGVWETQYF. The CDR3 DNA follows: TGTGCCACCAGTGACCCGGGGGGGGTTTGGGAGACCCAGTACTTC.

V is TRBV7-2 and J is TRBJ2-2; TRBD2 matches 8 bases. CDR3 length: 16 residues. V was pared by 1 base and J by 4 bases, with 5 bases of the junction left unmatched. Germline CDR1 is SGHTA and CDR2 is FQGNSA. The CDR3 DNA follows: TGTGCCAGCAGCTTAGTCGGGACTAGGGGCACCGGGGAGCTGTTTTTT. Its translation is CASSLVGTRGTGELFF. The entire variable domain, with the rest obtained from reference TRBV7-2 and TRBJ2-2, is as follows: GAGVSQSPSNKVTEKGKDVELRCDPISGHTALYWYRQSLGQGLEFLIYFQGNSAPDKSGLPSDRFSAERTGGSVSTLTIQRTQQEDSAVYLCASSLVGTRGTGELFFGEGSRLTVL.

J is TRBJ2-3 and V is TRBV7-2; 7 bases map to TRBD2. Germline V gives CDR1 SGHTA, CDR2 FQGNSA. V was pared by 0 bases and J by 0 bases, with 3 bases of the junction left unmatched. The CDR3 runs 16 residues. CDR3 coding DNA: TGTGCCAGCAGCTTAGCTCTCGGGGGGAGCACAGATACGCAGTATTTT. Encoded protein: CASSLALGGSTDTQYF.